A selection of T cell receptor beta chains follows, all from one sample in a study of response to subunit inactivated influenza vaccine. Via MiXCR, TCRdb re-called the RT-PCR reads, giving one row per CDR3 protein. Of around 650,000 distinct CDR3 sequences in the sample, approximately 15% are singletons; the top ten hold around a tenth. Sequenced here: PBMCs from blood, sampled 11 to 12 days after vaccination. These receptors all come from a man aged 50 to 59 who received an inactivated influenza vaccine. Each CDR3 is given with its conserved first and last residue. D genes are given only for firm matches. Expanded clones get a size class; other rows say once, few or many, or leave the size out.

d_gene: TRBD2; j_gene: TRBJ2-7; abundance: -; v_gene: TRBV4-3; len: 15; CDR3nt: TGCGCCAGCAGCCAAGAAATAGCGGGGATGTACGAGCAGTACTTC; CDR3aa: CASSQEIAGMYEQYF
d_gene: -; j_gene: TRBJ2-6; abundance: -; v_gene: TRBV5-6; len: 17; CDR3nt: TGTGCCAGCAGCTTGCCGTGGCTTCGGTCTGGGGCCAACGTCCTGACTTTC; CDR3aa: CASSLPWLRSGANVLTF
d_gene: -; j_gene: TRBJ2-3; abundance: few; v_gene: TRBV27; len: 15; CDR3nt: TGTGCCAGCAGTTTAATGAGCAGGGGCCCAGATACGCAGTATTTT; CDR3aa: CASSLMSRGPDTQYF
d_gene: -; j_gene: TRBJ2-1; abundance: few; v_gene: TRBV13; len: 17; CDR3nt: TGTGCCAGCAGCTCCAGGGGTGGGGGCGCGTCCTACAATGAGCAGTTCTTC; CDR3aa: CASSSRGGGASYNEQFF
d_gene: -; j_gene: TRBJ2-1; abundance: -; v_gene: TRBV5-6; len: 12; CDR3nt: TGTGCCAGCAGCCTGGACTCGGATGAGCAGTTCTTC; CDR3aa: CASSLDSDEQFF
d_gene: TRBD2; j_gene: TRBJ2-7; abundance: few; v_gene: TRBV4-2; len: 15; CDR3nt: TGTGCCAGCAGCCAAGAGGCGGGGGGTATTTTCGAGCAGTACTTC; CDR3aa: CASSQEAGGIFEQYF
d_gene: -; j_gene: TRBJ1-5; abundance: few; v_gene: TRBV6-1; len: 18; CDR3nt: TGTGCCAGCAGTAGCTCCACTTTCAACCCTTTTAGCAATCAGCCCCAGCATTTT; CDR3aa: CASSSSTFNPFSNQPQHF
d_gene: TRBD1; j_gene: TRBJ2-5; abundance: few; v_gene: TRBV30; len: 14; CDR3nt: TGTGCCTGGGGGGGGACAGGGGGCACGGAGACCCAGTACTTC; CDR3aa: CAWGGTGGTETQYF
d_gene: -; j_gene: TRBJ2-3; abundance: many; v_gene: TRBV20-1; len: 15; CDR3nt: TGCAGTGCTAGAGGGGCCCGGATGGTCTCAGATACGCAGTATTTT; CDR3aa: CSARGARMVSDTQYF
d_gene: TRBD2; j_gene: TRBJ2-3; abundance: -; v_gene: TRBV2; len: 15; CDR3nt: TGTGCCAGCAGCAGAGCGGGAGGTGGGACAGATACGCAGTATTTT; CDR3aa: CASSRAGGGTDTQYF
d_gene: -; j_gene: TRBJ1-1; abundance: -; v_gene: TRBV27; len: 14; CDR3nt: TGTGCCAGCAGTTCGCAGAGCCCTTCCGGGAGGGCTTTCTTT; CDR3aa: CASSSQSPSGRAFF
d_gene: TRBD1; j_gene: TRBJ1-5; abundance: -; v_gene: TRBV19; len: 14; CDR3nt: TGTGCCAGTAGTACCAGGGGGCTGGTTCAGCCCCAGCATTTT; CDR3aa: CASSTRGLVQPQHF
d_gene: -; j_gene: TRBJ1-1; abundance: -; v_gene: TRBV5-1; len: 15; CDR3nt: TGCGCCAGCAGCTTGACGTCCCCTGGGGACACTGAAGCTTTCTTT; CDR3aa: CASSLTSPGDTEAFF
d_gene: -; j_gene: TRBJ1-1; abundance: few; v_gene: TRBV6-2/TRBV6-3; len: 15; CDR3nt: TGTGCCAGCAAGTACCTACTGGGGCACAACACTGAAGCTTTCTTT; CDR3aa: CASKYLLGHNTEAFF
d_gene: -; j_gene: TRBJ2-1; abundance: few; v_gene: TRBV7-2; len: 15; CDR3nt: TGTGCCAGCAGCTTAATGGCGGGGTCTAGGGATGAGCAGTTCTTC; CDR3aa: CASSLMAGSRDEQFF
d_gene: TRBD1; j_gene: TRBJ2-2; abundance: -; v_gene: TRBV29-1; len: 14; CDR3nt: TGCAGCGCCCAAAGACAGGGGGACGTCGGGGAGCTGTTTTTT; CDR3aa: CSAQRQGDVGELFF
d_gene: -; j_gene: TRBJ2-5; abundance: few; v_gene: TRBV11-2; len: 10; CDR3nt: TGTGCCAGCAGCTCCCACGGCCAGTACTTC; CDR3aa: CASSSHGQYF
d_gene: -; j_gene: TRBJ2-7; abundance: few; v_gene: TRBV30; len: 12; CDR3nt: TGTGCCTGGAGTGTAGCGAGGGTCGAGCAGTACTTC; CDR3aa: CAWSVARVEQYF
d_gene: TRBD2; j_gene: TRBJ2-5; abundance: once; v_gene: TRBV6-1; len: 15; CDR3nt: TGTGCCAGCAGTGATTTCGAGACTAGCGGGGGGGCTGAGTACTTC; CDR3aa: CASSDFETSGGAEYF
d_gene: -; j_gene: TRBJ2-7; abundance: few; v_gene: TRBV3-1; len: 16; CDR3nt: TGTGCCAGCAGCCAAGATCCGGGACACCTCTCCTACGAGCAGTACTTC; CDR3aa: CASSQDPGHLSYEQYF
d_gene: -; j_gene: TRBJ2-7; abundance: -; v_gene: TRBV28; len: 15; CDR3nt: TGTGCCAGCAGTTTAGGGGCTAGCAGACACTACGAGCAGTACTTC; CDR3aa: CASSLGASRHYEQYF
d_gene: TRBD2; j_gene: TRBJ2-1; abundance: few; v_gene: TRBV7-8; len: 14; CDR3nt: TGTGCCAGCAGCCGGACTAGCAGTTTTGATGAGCAGTTCTTC; CDR3aa: CASSRTSSFDEQFF
d_gene: -; j_gene: TRBJ2-2; abundance: few; v_gene: TRBV4-2; len: 17; CDR3nt: TGTGCCAGCAAACCACAGGCTAGCCCGACGAACACCGGGGAGCTGTTTTTT; CDR3aa: CASKPQASPTNTGELFF
d_gene: -; j_gene: TRBJ2-3; abundance: few; v_gene: TRBV24-1; len: 14; CDR3nt: TGTGCCACCAGTGACCGGACTGGTACCAATACGCAGTATTTT; CDR3aa: CATSDRTGTNTQYF
d_gene: TRBD1; j_gene: TRBJ2-2; abundance: -; v_gene: TRBV20-1; len: 15; CDR3nt: TGCAGTGCTAGAGGGGCAGGGGGTCGGACCGGGGAGCTGTTTTTT; CDR3aa: CSARGAGGRTGELFF
d_gene: -; j_gene: TRBJ2-1; abundance: few; v_gene: TRBV21-1; len: 14; CDR3nt: TGTGCCAGCTTCCCCCCTAGCGGTTACAATGAGCAGTTCTTC; CDR3aa: CASFPPSGYNEQFF
d_gene: TRBD2; j_gene: TRBJ2-7; abundance: few; v_gene: TRBV6-2/TRBV6-3; len: 16; CDR3nt: TGTGCCAGCAGTGACGTGGTGGCTAGCGGTCCCTACGAGCAGTACTTC; CDR3aa: CASSDVVASGPYEQYF